These 16 T cell receptor beta chains share one sample of origin, sequenced in a study of blood T cell repertoires in COVID-19. The data were produced by immunoSEQ multiplex PCR, yet TCRdb's version contains in-frame clones alone and is incomplete. This table holds around 67,000 clones, approximately 84% found once. The source material was peripheral blood. The receptors were gathered from a man between 65 and 80 years old with acute or convalescent COVID-19.

This chain uses TRBV5-5 with TRBJ2-3; tentatively, D is TRBD1 (6 bases). The germline V gene has CDR1 SGHKS and CDR2 YYEKEE (reference sequence). Trimming cost V 2 bases and J 0 bases, with 10 bases left between them. CDR3 length: 15 amino acids. The CDR3 nucleotides are TGTGCCAGCAGCTTAGGGGGATTTAGCACAGATACGCAGTATTTT. Translation: CASSLGGFSTDTQYF. The complete variable domain, with remaining parts taken from reference TRBV5-5 and TRBJ2-3, reads DAGVTQSPTHLIKTRGQQVTLRCSPISGHKSVSWYQQVLGQGPQFIFQYYEKEERGRGNFPDRFSARQFPNYSSELNVNALLLGDSALYLCASSLGGFSTDTQYFGPGTRLTVL.

The chain has TRBV7-2 and TRBJ2-7; D call uncertain. This CDR3 region has 14 residues. V lost 1 base, J lost 2 bases, and 9 bases lay in between. Germline V gives CDR1 SGHTA, CDR2 FQGNSA. The CDR3 region is CASSLEARTYEQYF. The CDR3, as DNA: TGTGCCAGCAGCTTAGAGGCCAGGACCTACGAGCAGTACTTC.

The chain has TRBV9 and TRBJ1-1; D is uncertain. Germline V gene lookup returns CDR1 SGDLS and CDR2 YYNGEE. Trimming shortened V by 4 bases and J by 0 bases, and 13 bases separated the two germline ends. This CDR3 is built from 15 residues. The CDR3 DNA follows: TGTGCCAGCAGCCCCCAAGGGAGATTGAACACTGAAGCTTTCTTT. Its translation is CASSPQGRLNTEAFF.

With respect to this clone: A much larger clone differs from this one at a single base, so this may be a read error. This chain joins TRBV15 and TRBJ1-2; D uncertain. V shed 10 bases and J shed 0 bases, with 15 bases lying between them. This CDR3 region has 14 residues. CDR1 and CDR2 from the germline V gene are LNHNV and YYDKDF (reference sequence). The CDR3 bases are TGTGCCATCACCCCCCAGCGTACTAACTATGGCTACACCTTC. Amino acids: CAITPQRTNYGYTF. The full variable domain, completed using reference TRBV15 and TRBJ1-2, is DAMVIQNPRYQVTQFGKPVTLSCSQTLNHNVMYWYQQKSSQAPKLLFHYYDKDFNNEADTPDNFQSRRPNTSFCFLDIRSPGLGDTAMYLCAITPQRTNYGYTFGSGTRLTVV.

The V call is TRBV13, the J call TRBJ2-1; D possibly corresponds to TRBD2 (7 bases). Trimming left V 5 bases short and J 4 bases short, with 18 bases between. The germline V gene encodes CDR1 PRHDT and CDR2 FYEKMQ (reference sequence). The CDR3 extends over 16 amino acids. This CDR3 is CASSRFSGGGYNEQFF. The CDR3 DNA reads TGTGCCAGCAGCCGATTCTCGGGGGGCGGATACAATGAGCAGTTCTTC.

The rearrangement uses TRBV7-3 and TRBJ1-3; D not certain. The V end was cut by 2 bases, the J end by 5 bases, with 10 bases between. The CDR3 has 14 residues. Germline V gene data show CDR1 as SGHTA and CDR2 as FQGTGA. DNA for the CDR3: TGTGCCAGCAGCTTAGGAGAAGATCGAAACACCATATATTTT. Protein sequence: CASSLGEDRNTIYF.

The chain links TRBV5-1 to TRBJ1-6; possibly TRBD1 for D (5 bases). With 0 bases removed from V and 5 bases from J, the gap between germline ends came to 9 bases. From germline, CDR1 is SGHRS and CDR2 YFSETQ. The CDR3 totals 15 residues. The DNA of the CDR3 is TGCGCCAGCAGCTTGGGGACACAGAATAATTCACCCCTCCACTTT. Translation: CASSLGTQNNSPLHF. The entire variable domain, with the rest obtained from reference TRBV5-1 and TRBJ1-6, is as follows: KAGVTQTPRYLIKTRGQQVTLSCSPISGHRSVSWYQQTPGQGLQFLFEYFSETQRNKGNFPGRFSGRQFSNSRSEMNVSTLELGDSALYLCASSLGTQNNSPLHFGNGTRLTVT.

The chain links TRBV4-1 to TRBJ1-1; a possible D gene is TRBD1 (6 bases). The germline V and J ends were trimmed by 3 bases and 7 bases, with 9 bases remaining between them. CDR1 is MGHRA and CDR2 is YSYEKL in the germline V gene. The CDR3 length is 12 residues. The CDR3 here is CASSQDSFEAFF. For the CDR3, the DNA is TGCGCCAGCAGCCAGGACAGTTTTGAAGCTTTCTTT.

The genes are TRBV5-4 and TRBJ1-4; TRBD1 agrees at 7 bases. The CDR3 is 15 amino acids. The V and J ends lost 4 bases and 8 bases, in that order; junction bases with no gene match: 11. Germline V gives CDR1 SGHNT, CDR2 YYREEE (reference sequence). CDR3 residues: CASSLNTGVGEKLFF. The CDR3 nucleotides read TGTGCCAGCAGCCTAAATACAGGGGTTGGGGAAAAACTGTTTTTT. Based on the CDR3 plus reference TRBV5-4 and TRBJ1-4, the full variable domain is ETGVTQSPTHLIKTRGQQVTLRCSSQSGHNTVSWYQQALGQGPQFIFQYYREEENGRGNFPPRFSGLQFPNYSSELNVNALELDDSALYLCASSLNTGVGEKLFFGSGTQLSVL.

The chain is built from TRBV25-1 and TRBJ2-3; 12 positions agree with TRBD2. This CDR3 is built from 16 residues. Germline CDR1 is MGHDK and CDR2 is SYGVNS. The J segment lost 4 bases and the V segment lost 4 bases, leaving 6 bases of the junction unmatched. The CDR3 region is CASSGPLAGGADTQYF. The CDR3 DNA reads as TGTGCCAGCAGTGGCCCACTAGCGGGGGGCGCAGATACGCAGTATTTT.

This rearrangement joins TRBV29-1 to TRBJ2-7; the match to TRBD1 covers 8 bases. Germline assignment: CDR1 SQVTM and CDR2 ANQGSEA. J was trimmed by 0 bases and V by 6 bases; bases with no gene match: 7. This CDR3 comprises 14 residues. CDR3 protein: CSVRTGISSYEQYF. CDR3 DNA: TGCAGCGTCCGGACAGGGATAAGCTCCTACGAGCAGTACTTC.

The chain links TRBV5-8 to TRBJ1-3; D perhaps matches TRBD1 (5 bases). The ends were cut back, 2 bases at V and 4 bases at J, with 10 bases in the middle. The germline CDR1 and CDR2 sequences are SGHTS and YDEGEE. The CDR3 has 14 residues. The CDR3 DNA follows: TGTGCCAGCAGCTTCCAGGGTTCAGGAAACACCATATATTTT. Encoded protein: CASSFQGSGNTIYF.

This clone was detected only once. The V call is TRBV7-9, the J call TRBJ2-5; D perhaps matches TRBD1 (5 bases). There are 16 residues in the CDR3. Trimming cost V 8 bases and J 0 bases, with 19 bases left between them. Germline V gives CDR1 SEHNR, CDR2 FQNEAQ (reference sequence). CDR3 in DNA: TGTGCCAGCGGATCGAAAAAGGGGAAGTACCAAGAGACCCAGTACTTC. It encodes CASGSKKGKYQETQYF.

This chain connects TRBV6-5 to TRBJ2-7, with 11 bases fitting TRBD2. This CDR3 comprises 15 residues. V lost 5 bases, J lost 2 bases, and 5 bases stayed unmatched. The germline gives CDR1 MNHEY, CDR2 SVGAGI. The CDR3 DNA reads as TGTGCCAGCAGTCGTCTAGCGGGGGGTACCTACGAGCAGTACTTC. It specifies CASSRLAGGTYEQYF.

This clone has just a few counts. The gene calls are TRBV2 and TRBJ2-7; tentatively, D is TRBD2 (5 bases). The CDR3 is 15 amino acids. Trimming shortened V by 7 bases and J by 2 bases, and 18 bases separated the two germline ends. CDR1 and CDR2 from the germline V gene are SNHLY and FYNNEI. CDR3 nucleotides: TGTGCCAGCATCCGAAGCGGATCGGCGGCCTACGAGCAGTACTTC. Its protein product is CASIRSGSAAYEQYF.

The table lists this clone with a count of one. V is TRBV7-9 and J is TRBJ1-1; TRBD1 matches 7 bases. This CDR3 comprises 15 residues. Germline loops: CDR1 SEHNR, CDR2 FQNEAQ (reference sequence). V shed 5 bases and J 0 bases; nucleotides not matched to a gene: 6. The CDR3 sequence is CASSPRGQVNTEAFF. The CDR3 DNA sequence: TGTGCCAGCAGCCCTAGAGGACAGGTGAACACTGAAGCTTTCTTT.